Listed here are 12 T cell receptor beta chains from one sample, sequenced in a study of post-analysis software for immune sequencing data. Each TCR beta cDNA library carried unique molecular identifiers. Each CDR3 protein gets one entry after TCRdb re-called the PCR reads with MiXCR. Among about half a million distinct CDR3 sequences listed, 34% were seen once. Which antigens these TCRs recognize remains unknown. Study-level points and caveats: Compared with controls, patients had more of 4 to 6 TRBV segments, including TRBV5-6, TRBV5-1 and TRBV20-1.

Source material: blood. All receptors derive from a girl aged 2-17 years with multiple sclerosis.

This sequence joins TRBV13 and TRBJ1-2; D perhaps matches TRBD1 (6 bases). The CDR3 spans 13 residues. Trimming took off 5 bases at V and 8 bases at J, with 15 bases between the two ends. Germline CDR1 and CDR2: PRHDT and FYEKMQ (reference sequence). This CDR3 is CASSIPGVGGYTF. As DNA, the CDR3 is TGTGCCAGCAGCATCCCAGGGGTTGGGGGCTACACCTTC.

This chain connects TRBV7-2 to TRBJ2-3; the D gene is possibly TRBD1 (5 bases). V lost 2 bases and J lost 2, with 11 bases in between. This CDR3 is 15 amino acids long. From germline, CDR1 is SGHTA and CDR2 FQGNSA. The CDR3 nucleotides read TGTGCCAGCAGCTTAATAGACAGCTACACAGATACGCAGTATTTT. It translates to CASSLIDSYTDTQYF. The whole variable domain, remainder taken from reference TRBV7-2 and TRBJ2-3, is GAGVSQSPSNKVTEKGKDVELRCDPISGHTALYWYRQSLGQGLEFLIYFQGNSAPDKSGLPSDRFSAERTGGSVSTLTIQRTQQEDSAVYLCASSLIDSYTDTQYFGPGTRLTVL.

The V call is TRBV7-3, the J call TRBJ2-5; TRBD1 aligns across 9 bases. The germline CDR1 and CDR2 sequences are SGHTA and FQGTGA. V shed 5 bases and J 3 bases; nucleotides not matched to a gene: 10. This CDR3 contains 16 residues. The CDR3 coding sequence is TGTGCCAGCAGCCCATACTCCAGGACAGGGGAAGAGACCCAGTACTTC. Translated, it gives CASSPYSRTGEETQYF.

This chain joins TRBV7-9 and TRBJ2-1; 8 nucleotides agree with TRBD2. The CDR3 is 14 residues long. Germline CDR1 and CDR2: SEHNR and FQNEAQ (reference sequence). V was pared by 5 bases and J by 6 bases, with 6 bases of the junction left unmatched. DNA for the CDR3: TGTGCCAGCAGCCGAACTAGCGGCCTCAATGAGCAGTTCTTC. This translates into CASSRTSGLNEQFF.

This clonotype has only a few counts. The chain carries TRBV29-1 and TRBJ2-3; TRBD1 matches 7 bases. The trim removed 0 bases at V and 0 bases at J, leaving 6 bases unmatched. In germline, CDR1 is SQVTM, CDR2 ANQGSEA. This CDR3 has 16 residues. The CDR3 region is CSVEDPTGKSTDTQYF. The DNA of the CDR3 is TGCAGCGTTGAAGATCCGACAGGGAAAAGCACAGATACGCAGTATTTT.

The chain recombines TRBV29-1 with TRBJ1-1, with TRBD1 identical over 9 bases. The ends lost 5 bases at V and 6 bases at J; junction bases unmatched: 7. Per the germline V gene, CDR1 is SQVTM and CDR2 is ANQGSEA. CDR3 length: 13 residues. The CDR3 sequence is CSVLGQGISEAFF. The CDR3 DNA follows: TGCAGCGTTCTTGGACAGGGGATTTCTGAAGCTTTCTTT.

This sequence joins TRBV28 and TRBJ1-2; possible D gene TRBD1, 5 bases. The CDR3 length is 14 residues. Germline CDR1 is MDHEN and CDR2 is SYDVKM. Trimming shortened V by 5 bases and J by 3 bases, and 13 bases separated the two germline ends. The CDR3 DNA reads TGTGCCAGCAGTCCACCAGGGCGCTACTATGGCTACACCTTC. Amino acid sequence: CASSPPGRYYGYTF.

The chain combines TRBV12-3 or TRBV12-4 with TRBJ2-1; 8 bases fit TRBD2. J was trimmed by 10 bases and V by 3 bases; bases with no gene match: 5. The CDR3 loop spans 13 amino acids. Here the CDR3 reads CASSFEKRGEQFF. CDR3 DNA sequence: TGTGCCAGCAGTTTTGAAAAGCGGGGGGAGCAGTTCTTC.

The V and J genes are TRBV20-1 and TRBJ1-1; possibly TRBD1 for D (5 bases). The germline V and J ends were trimmed by 2 bases and 1 base, with 11 bases remaining between them. Germline V gives CDR1 DFQATT, CDR2 SNEGSKA (reference sequence). CDR3 size: 14 residues. The CDR3 protein is CSARRADRNTEAFF. DNA of the CDR3: TGCAGTGCTAGAAGAGCTGACAGGAACACTGAAGCTTTCTTT.

This clonotype was detected many times. The rearrangement joins TRBV5-1 to TRBJ2-5, with 8 positions matching TRBD1. The germline V gene has CDR1 SGHRS and CDR2 YFSETQ. The CDR3 is made up of 14 amino acids. The V gene end was trimmed by 4 bases and the J gene end by 2 bases; junction bases not matched to a gene: 4. This chain's CDR3 is CASSPGTGQETQYF. CDR3 nucleotide sequence: TGCGCCAGCAGCCCCGGGACAGGTCAAGAGACCCAGTACTTC. The variable domain in full, completed from reference TRBV5-1 and TRBJ2-5, reads KAGVTQTPRYLIKTRGQQVTLSCSPISGHRSVSWYQQTPGQGLQFLFEYFSETQRNKGNFPGRFSGRQFSNSRSEMNVSTLELGDSALYLCASSPGTGQETQYFGPGTRLLVL.

This clonotype was seen a few times. The V call is TRBV6-5, the J call TRBJ1-1; no clear D. Trimming shortened V by 7 bases and J by 1 base, and 10 bases separated the two germline ends. The CDR3 loop spans 13 amino acids. The germline gives CDR1 MNHEY, CDR2 SVGAGI. The CDR3 protein is CASTNLENTEAFF. Written as DNA, the CDR3 is TGTGCCAGCACCAATTTAGAGAACACTGAAGCTTTCTTT.

The chain combines TRBV21-1 with TRBJ1-5; TRBD1, the D gene given by the table, was not confirmed from the DNA. TRBV21-1 is a recognized pseudogene. There are 15 residues in the CDR3. CDR3 sequence: CASSNYGRGNQPQHF. CDR3 in DNA: TGTGCCAGCAGCAACTATGGCAGGGGCAATCAGCCCCAGCATTTT.